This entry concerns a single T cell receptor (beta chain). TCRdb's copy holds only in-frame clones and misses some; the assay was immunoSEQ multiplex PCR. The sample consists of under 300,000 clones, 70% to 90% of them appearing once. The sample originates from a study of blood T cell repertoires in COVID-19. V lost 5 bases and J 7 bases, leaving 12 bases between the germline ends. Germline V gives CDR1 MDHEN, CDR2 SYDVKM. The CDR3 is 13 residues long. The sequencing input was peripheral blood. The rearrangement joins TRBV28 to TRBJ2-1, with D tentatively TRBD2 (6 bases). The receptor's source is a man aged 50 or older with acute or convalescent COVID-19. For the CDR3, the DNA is TGTGCCAGCAGTAACTGGGGGAGGAATGAGCAGTTCTTC. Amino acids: CASSNWGRNEQFF.